The rows below give T cell receptor beta chains drawn from one sample of a study of T cell repertoires in ileal Crohn's disease. The protocol was immunoSEQ multiplex PCR, while the TCRdb copy is restricted to in-frame clones and leaves out a portion. This table holds 6,000 to 8,000 clones, 65% to 85% found once. The sequenced material came from ileal tissue. The receptors derive from an adult with Crohn's disease. Both conserved end residues are part of each CDR3. Each record gives: clone size, V gene, J gene, D gene, CDR3 protein, CDR3 DNA. D genes are given only for firm matches. The size of a clone is reported for some rows only, either as once, few or many, or as a class for expanded clones.

>.|TRBV15|TRBJ2-7|TRBD2
CATSQRGAREQYF
TGTGCCACCAGCCAGCGGGGGGCGCGGGAGCAGTACTTC
>.|TRBV6-6|TRBJ1-1|TRBD1
CASSYDTSPGGAFF
TGTGCCAGCAGTTACGATACGTCCCCAGGGGGAGCTTTCTTT
>.|TRBV6-6|TRBJ2-7|TRBD2
CASSYSMGGGEQYF
TGTGCCAGCAGTTACTCGATGGGGGGGGGCGAGCAGTACTTC
>few|TRBV18|TRBJ2-4|.
CASSQMPGAALAKNIQYF
TGTGCCAGCTCACAAATGCCTGGGGCAGCTTTAGCCAAAAACATTCAGTACTTC
>.|TRBV6-5|TRBJ1-1|TRBD1
CASRPGTGVRFEAFF
TGTGCCAGCAGACCCGGGACAGGGGTGAGATTTGAAGCTTTCTTT
>.|TRBV5-1|TRBJ2-3|.
CASSLGGLSARDTQYF
TGCGCCAGCAGCTTGGGTGGGCTATCAGCACGGGATACGCAGTATTTT
>.|TRBV28|TRBJ2-7|.
CASSPRATEQYF
TGTGCCAGCAGTCCACGAGCGACCGAGCAGTACTTC
>.|TRBV5-1|TRBJ2-5|TRBD1
CASSEGQSRETQYF
TGCGCCAGCAGCGAGGGACAGTCCAGAGAGACCCAGTACTTC
>.|TRBV7-3|TRBJ2-3|TRBD1
CASSARTGGPDTQYF
TGTGCCAGCAGCGCCCGGACAGGGGGGCCAGATACGCAGTATTTT
>.|TRBV7-3|TRBJ2-3|.
CASSLGDDTDTQYF
TGTGCCAGCAGCTTAGGAGACGACACAGATACGCAGTATTTT